This T cell receptor beta chain was sequenced in a study of CD8 T cells in Susac syndrome. Study-level points and caveats: As the study acknowledged, the number of individuals who were part of its TCR sequencing and HLA analysis was relatively small.

CDR1 is SNHLY, CDR2 FYNNEI, per germline. The CDR3 has 14 amino acids. V was clipped by 7 bases and J by 0 bases, with 13 bases between them. As concerns this clonotype: Its antigen remains unknown.

Sequencing of TCR beta was carried out in blood CD8+ and CD4+ T cells. Purification of the CD8+ and CD4+ T cells relied on negative isolation, and TEMRA cells underwent FACS enrichment. RNA was extracted with the RNeasy kit, and a quantity of roughly 0.45 to 1 ug was reverse transcribed using random hexamers. The immunoSEQ assay covered 54 Vbeta and 13 Jbeta segments for CDR3. TCRdb reprocessed the immunoSEQ multiplex PCR reads via MiXCR and lists one record per CDR3 protein. The sample has about 120,000 distinct CDR3 sequences; roughly 91% are singletons. The clonotype comes from a human donor in good health. The sample consisted of CD4+ T cells from PBMCs. This chain uses TRBV2 with TRBJ2-7, with D maybe TRBD2 (6 bases). The CDR3 here is CASKVGGLSYEQYF. The CDR3 nucleotides are TGTGCCAGCAAAGTCGGAGGGCTCTCCTACGAGCAGTACTTC.